A selection of T cell receptor beta chains follows, all from one sample in a study of cytotoxic CD8 clonotypes in ibrutinib-treated CLL. Assay: immunoSEQ multiplex PCR; the TCRdb copy retains only in-frame clones and omits some. Found here are about 30,000 clones, 45% to 60% of them singletons; the top ten hold around 5.1%. The specimen was PBMCs, collected before ibrutinib treatment. The source of these receptors is a human donor with chronic lymphocytic leukemia. Both conserved end residues are part of each CDR3. A D gene is named only where the DNA matches it firmly. The size entry is marked missing in some rows and otherwise reads once, few, many or a size class.

TRBV7-3	.	TRBD2	TRBJ2-3	TGTGCCAGCAGCTTAACCGGGGGGGAAGCCTCAACAGATACGCAGTATTTT	CASSLTGGEASTDTQYF
TRBV9	.	.	TRBJ2-7	TGTGCCAGCAGCGCGTACCTCAAGGGGGGCGAGCAGTACTTC	CASSAYLKGGEQYF
TRBV14	.	.	TRBJ1-1	TGTGCCAGCAGCCAGGAACTCAAGGGGACTGAAGCTTTCTTT	CASSQELKGTEAFF
TRBV29-1	.	.	TRBJ2-3	TGCAGCGTTGAGAAGGGGGGGGAGGTAACAGATACGCAGTATTTT	CSVEKGGEVTDTQYF
TRBV7-9	few	.	TRBJ2-7	TGTGCCAGCAGCCACGGGCACCCCTACGAGCAGTACTTC	CASSHGHPYEQYF
TRBV7-8	.	.	TRBJ2-7	TGTGCCAGCAGCTTAGATGCCTACGAGCAGTACTTC	CASSLDAYEQYF
TRBV10-3	.	.	TRBJ2-1	TGTGCCGCGGGACAGAGCTCCTACAATGAGCAGTTCTTC	CAAGQSSYNEQFF
TRBV29-1	once	TRBD2	TRBJ2-7	TGCAGCGTTGAAGCCCCCCCCGGTAGCGGGGGGGCCGCGGGAGAGCAGTACTTC	CSVEAPPGSGGAAGEQYF
TRBV9	few	TRBD2	TRBJ2-2	TGTGCCAGCAGCACCAGAGTTAGCGGGAGCGGCACCGGGGAGCTGTTTTTT	CASSTRVSGSGTGELFF
TRBV10-3	few	.	TRBJ2-3	TGTGCCATCAGGGGTACCCTAGCAGATACGCAGTATTTT	CAIRGTLADTQYF
TRBV10-1	medium-sized	.	TRBJ2-2	TGCGCCAGCAGTGAATGGTGGCTAGATGGCACCGGGGAGCTGTTTTTT	CASSEWWLDGTGELFF
TRBV2	.	.	TRBJ1-5	TGTGCCAGCAGTATAGGGGATAGCAATCAGCCCCAGCATTTT	CASSIGDSNQPQHF
TRBV13	few	TRBD2	TRBJ2-7	TGTGCCAGCAGCTCCAGGACTAGCCTCTACGAGCAGTACTTC	CASSSRTSLYEQYF
TRBV27	.	TRBD1	TRBJ2-4	TGTGCCAGCAGTTACGACAGGGGTCTAGCCAAAAACATTCAGTACTTC	CASSYDRGLAKNIQYF
TRBV7-8	.	.	TRBJ1-5	TGTGCCAGCAGCCTCGGGGCGATCAATCAGCCCCAGCATTTT	CASSLGAINQPQHF
TRBV11-1	.	.	TRBJ1-1	TGTGCCAGCAGCTTTGGGGGCACTGAAGCTTTCTTT	CASSFGGTEAFF
TRBV5-4	.	TRBD2	TRBJ2-7	TGTGCCAGCAGCTTGGAGCCGGGACTAGCGGCCCACGAGCAGTACTTC	CASSLEPGLAAHEQYF
TRBV19	.	TRBD2	TRBJ2-1	TGTGCCAGTAGTTATGATGTAAGTTCTCGTAGGACTAGCGGGATCAATGAGCAGTTCTTC	CASSYDVSSRRTSGINEQFF
TRBV28	.	.	TRBJ2-6	TGTGCCAGCAGTTTAGGTGCAGGGGGGTTATCTGGGGCCAACGTCCTGACTTTC	CASSLGAGGLSGANVLTF
TRBV7-6	.	.	TRBJ2-3	TGTGCCAGCAGCTTAATCGGGGGCACAGATACGCAGTATTTT	CASSLIGGTDTQYF
TRBV4-1	once	.	TRBJ2-2	TGCGCCAGCAGCCAAGTCTCAGAGTACACCGGGGAGCTGTTTTTT	CASSQVSEYTGELFF
TRBV7-2	.	.	TRBJ2-5	TGTGCCAGCAGCTTAGATCAGGTTGTCGAGACCCAGTACTTC	CASSLDQVVETQYF
TRBV14	.	.	TRBJ1-6	TGTGCCAGCAGCCTTCAGAGACAGAGCTCCTATAATTCACCCCTCCACTTT	CASSLQRQSSYNSPLHF
TRBV19	once	.	TRBJ1-3	TGTGCCAGTACGCAGGGGAATTCTGGAAACACCATATATTTT	CASTQGNSGNTIYF
TRBV11-2	once	.	TRBJ2-1	TGTGCCAGCAGCTTAGTAGCGATTACCTCCTACAATGAGCAGTTCTTC	CASSLVAITSYNEQFF
TRBV28	.	TRBD1	TRBJ2-7	TGTGCCAGCAGTTTTCTCCGGGACAGGGGCTCCTACGAGCAGTACTTC	CASSFLRDRGSYEQYF
TRBV7-2	once	TRBD2	TRBJ2-7	TGTGCCAGCAGCAGGACTCTAGGCGGGGGGAAAGATTACGAGCAGTACTTC	CASSRTLGGGKDYEQYF
TRBV6-6	.	.	TRBJ2-2	TGTGCCAGCATAGGATCCCCGAACACCGGGGAGCTGTTTTTT	CASIGSPNTGELFF
TRBV29-1	.	.	TRBJ1-1	TGCAGCGTTGATAATACAGTGAACACTGAAGCTTTCTTT	CSVDNTVNTEAFF
TRBV15	.	.	TRBJ1-2	TGTGCCACCAGCACAGGGGTAGGCTACACCTTC	CATSTGVGYTF
TRBV27	.	TRBD1	TRBJ2-1	TGTGCCAGCAGTATCCTCAGGGGGCCCTCTTACAATGAGCAGTTCTTC	CASSILRGPSYNEQFF
TRBV9	.	TRBD2	TRBJ2-5	TGTGCCAGCAGCGAAGTAGCGGGGGCCCAAGAGACCCAGTACTTC	CASSEVAGAQETQYF
TRBV7-3	.	.	TRBJ1-4	TGTGCCAGCAGCCTGGGGGGGAGTCCTAATGAAAAACTGTTTTTT	CASSLGGSPNEKLFF
TRBV7-9	.	TRBD1	TRBJ1-5	TGTGCCAGCAGCGCGTTGACAGGGGAGTTTCAGCCCCAGCATTTT	CASSALTGEFQPQHF
TRBV7-2	once	.	TRBJ2-7	TGTGCCAGCAGCCCCAGCCAGGGCCGCTACGAGCAGTACTTC	CASSPSQGRYEQYF
TRBV6-5	.	.	TRBJ2-7	TGTGCCAGCGGGTTCAATTACGAGCAGTACTTC	CASGFNYEQYF
TRBV10-3	medium-sized	.	TRBJ2-1	TGTGCCGGCGGGGTTTCGGACAATGAGCAGTTCTTC	CAGGVSDNEQFF
TRBV7-9	.	.	TRBJ2-7	TGTGCCAGCAGCTTACAAGACACCGAGCAGTACTTC	CASSLQDTEQYF
TRBV5-1	.	TRBD1	TRBJ2-5	TGCGCCAGCAGCTCGACAGGGCTAGAGACCCAGTACTTC	CASSSTGLETQYF